Below, 31 T cell receptor beta chains from the same sample are listed, as sequenced in a study of post-analysis software for immune sequencing data. Regarding the study as a whole: The five TRBV segments detected at higher frequency in patients than in controls included TRBV5-6, TRBV5-1 and TRBV20-1.

Antigens of these TCRs are unknown. Tagging with unique molecular identifiers was a feature of the TCR beta cDNA libraries. TCRdb passed the PCR reads through MiXCR, listing each CDR3 protein once. The data contain 250,000 to 300,000 distinct CDR3 sequences, 30% to 45% of them singletons. The source material was blood. The source of these receptors is a girl aged 5-17 years with multiple sclerosis.

The chain recombines TRBV5-4 with TRBJ2-2; TRBD2 aligns across 12 bases. V was pared by 0 bases and J by 0 bases, with 0 bases of the junction left unmatched. CDR1 and CDR2 from the germline V gene are SGHNT and YYREEE (reference sequence). The CDR3 is 17 amino acids. The CDR3 protein is CASSLGTSGANTGELFF. DNA of the CDR3: TGTGCCAGCAGCTTGGGGACTAGCGGGGCGAACACCGGGGAGCTGTTTTTT.

The CDR3 is CSASSMGTPYNEQFF. The CDR3 coding sequence is TGCAGTGCTAGTTCCATGGGGACTCCCTACAATGAGCAGTTCTTC. The V gene is TRBV20-1, the J gene TRBJ2-1, with TRBD2 as a possible D gene (6 bases). Looked up from germline, CDR1 is DFQATT and CDR2 is SNEGSKA (reference sequence). This CDR3 contains 15 residues. The V end was cut by 3 bases, the J end by 2 bases, with 14 bases between.

This clonotype was counted at least ten times. The V and J genes are TRBV6-5 and TRBJ2-5, with a weak D call TRBD2 (6 bases). Germline V gene data show CDR1 as MNHEY and CDR2 as SVGAGI. The length of the CDR3 is 17 residues. V gave up 7 bases and J gave up 0 bases, with 21 bases separating them. CDR3 in amino acids: CASIDGVASVYQETQYF. In nucleotides, the CDR3 is TGTGCCAGCATCGACGGGGTGGCTAGCGTGTACCAAGAGACCCAGTACTTC.

In this sample, this clonotype turned up many times. This chain uses TRBV28 with TRBJ2-4, with D unresolved. The V end was cut by 5 bases, the J end by 6 bases, with 14 bases between. Germline V gives CDR1 MDHEN, CDR2 SYDVKM. CDR3 size: 14 residues. The CDR3 bases are TGTGCCAGCAGTCCACCTAACCTAGGAAACATTCAGTACTTC. Translating gives CASSPPNLGNIQYF.

This chain uses TRBV13 with TRBJ1-3; no firm D call. The CDR3 length is 17 residues. Germline values: CDR1 PRHDT, CDR2 FYEKMQ (reference sequence). Trimming took off 2 bases at V and 0 bases at J, with 14 bases between the two ends. The CDR3 bases are TGTGCCAGCAGCTTATGGGGTCAAACCAGCTCTGGAAACACCATATATTTT. This translates into CASSLWGQTSSGNTIYF.

A single count supports this clonotype. The junction departs from germline at one end; a sequencing error may be responsible. The chain uses TRBV29-1 and TRBJ2-3; D uncertain. The CDR3 is 16 residues long. Germline V gene lookup returns CDR1 SQVTM and CDR2 ANQGSEA. CDR3 protein: CSVDFLWQDSTDTLYF. The DNA for the CDR3 is TGCAGCGTTGATTTTCTCTGGCAGGATAGCACAGATACGCTGTATTTT.

This clonotype was recorded many times. The chain links TRBV3-1 to TRBJ1-2; no definite D call. The length of the CDR3 is 13 residues. The V end lost 0 bases, the J end lost 7 bases, and 9 bases lay between the germline ends. Germline assignment: CDR1 LGHDT and CDR2 YNNKEL (reference sequence). CDR3 amino acids: CASSQESRAGYTF. CDR3 nucleotide sequence: TGTGCCAGCAGCCAAGAATCGAGGGCTGGCTACACCTTC.

Ten or more counts support this clonotype. The chain uses TRBV3-1 and TRBJ2-1; 8 nucleotides align to TRBD2. The ends lost 1 base at V and 4 bases at J; junction bases unmatched: 3. Germline CDR1 and CDR2: LGHDT and YNNKEL (reference sequence). The CDR3 is 15 residues long. The CDR3 coding sequence is TGTGCCAGCAGCCAAGTGACTAGCGCGTACAATGAGCAGTTCTTC. This gives the protein CASSQVTSAYNEQFF.

The V and J genes are TRBV7-9 and TRBJ2-7; D not certain. The DNA end favors TRBJ2-1, so the J call may be wrong. CDR1 and CDR2 (germline): SEHNR, FQNEAQ (reference sequence). This CDR3 contains 12 residues. CDR3 DNA sequence: TGTGCCAGCAGCCGCCGGGTAGATGAGCAGTTCTTC. Its translation is CASSRRVDEQFF.

This clonotype came up a few times. J is TRBJ2-2 and V is TRBV18; no clear D. The CDR3 contains 16 residues. Germline V lookup: CDR1 KGHSH, CDR2 LQKENI. Trimming left V 0 bases short and J 4 bases short, with 12 bases between. The CDR3 reads CASSPPSSRSTGELFF. DNA for the CDR3: TGTGCCAGCTCACCACCAAGCTCTAGGAGCACCGGGGAGCTGTTTTTT.

This clonotype was recorded a few times. The chain uses TRBV7-3 and TRBJ2-1, with 7 nucleotides matching TRBD1. This CDR3 region has 14 residues. The J segment lost 8 bases and the V segment lost 3 bases, leaving 7 bases of the junction unmatched. The germline gives CDR1 SGHTA, CDR2 FQGTGA. Here the CDR3 reads CASSLGQTIDEQFF. The DNA of the CDR3 is TGTGCCAGCAGCTTGGGACAGACGATTGATGAGCAGTTCTTC.

This clonotype was detected ten times or more. The rearrangement uses TRBV29-1 and TRBJ1-2; D gene unclear. Per the germline V gene, CDR1 is SQVTM and CDR2 is ANQGSEA. Trimming cost V 4 bases and J 9 bases, with 15 bases left between them. CDR3 size: 12 residues. CDR3 DNA sequence: TGCAGCGTTGTATGGGGAGACGGTAGCTACACCTTC. Protein sequence: CSVVWGDGSYTF.

With respect to this clonotype: Just one base apart from a much larger clone, this may be a read error. The gene calls are TRBV4-1 and TRBJ2-3, with D possibly called TRBD1 or TRBD2 (5 bases each). Germline CDR1 MGHRA, CDR2 YSYEKL. The CDR3 runs 16 residues. The CDR3 here is CASSRGGGVATDAQYF. In DNA, the CDR3 is TGCGCCAGCAGCCGGGGTGGGGGAGTTGCCACAGATGCGCAGTATTTT.

This clonotype was counted ten times or more. This chain joins TRBV3-1 and TRBJ2-5; D is possibly TRBD1 or TRBD2 (5 bases each). The CDR3 is 16 residues long. V lost 0 bases, J lost 5 bases, and 16 bases lay in between. Germline CDR1 LGHDT, CDR2 YNNKEL (reference sequence). CDR3 sequence (DNA): TGTGCCAGCAGCCAAGATGGACGGGGACCCCCCGAGACCCAGTACTTC. Its protein product is CASSQDGRGPPETQYF.

The sample holds many counts of this clonotype. The V gene is TRBV7-9, the J gene TRBJ1-2; TRBD1 aligns across 10 bases. The CDR3 totals 14 residues. V trimming: 1 base; J trimming: 8 bases; junction bases outside the gene matches: 4. Germline V CDR1 and CDR2: SEHNR, FQNEAQ (reference sequence). The CDR3 reads CASSLGGDRGGYTF. DNA for the CDR3: TGTGCCAGCAGCTTAGGCGGGGACAGGGGCGGCTACACCTTC.

This clonotype came up many times. The rearrangement joins TRBV20-1 to TRBJ2-3, with D possibly matching TRBD1 (5 bases). The CDR3 runs to 14 residues. Germline loops: CDR1 DFQATT, CDR2 SNEGSKA (reference sequence). The V and J ends lost 3 bases and 2 bases respectively, with 12 bases between them. CDR3 sequence (DNA): TGCAGTGCTAGCGACAGCCTTCTCACAGATACGCAGTATTTT. Translated, it gives CSASDSLLTDTQYF.

This clonotype was observed many times. J is TRBJ2-3 and V is TRBV3-1; TRBD2 agrees at 8 bases. Germline-derived CDR1 and CDR2 are LGHDT and YNNKEL (reference sequence). J was trimmed by 0 bases and V by 6 bases; bases with no gene match: 14. The CDR3 has 18 residues. The CDR3 reads CASRPRVAGGSSTDTQYF. DNA for the CDR3: TGTGCCAGCAGACCTCGTGTTGCGGGGGGATCTAGCACAGATACGCAGTATTTT.

V and J are TRBV12-3 or TRBV12-4 and TRBJ1-1, with D possibly being TRBD1 (5 bases). The CDR3 length is 15 residues. Between the trimmed V and J ends, which lost 5 bases and 0 bases, there was a span of 13 bases. CDR3 protein: CASSPAGPLNTEAFF. In nucleotides, the CDR3 is TGTGCCAGCAGTCCCGCGGGGCCGTTGAACACTGAAGCTTTCTTT.

This clonotype was observed at least ten times. This chain connects TRBV28 to TRBJ1-2; D is unclear. In germline, CDR1 is MDHEN, CDR2 SYDVKM. The CDR3 length is 12 residues. The V end was cut by 9 bases, the J end by 4 bases, with 12 bases between. The CDR3 region is CASGWVGYGYTF. DNA of the CDR3: TGTGCCAGTGGCTGGGTGGGCTATGGCTACACCTTC.

This clonotype was detected many times. V and J are TRBV7-9 and TRBJ2-1, with D perhaps given as TRBD1 or TRBD2 (7 bases each). Trimming shortened V by 0 bases and J by 9 bases, and 21 bases separated the two germline ends. This CDR3 has 17 amino acids. Germline lookup yields CDR1 SEHNR and CDR2 FQNEAQ (reference sequence). CDR3 nucleotides: TGTGCCAGCAGCTTAGCCGGTGGACAGGTAGCGGGTCGTGAGCAGTTCTTC. Amino acids: CASSLAGGQVAGREQFF. Supplemented by reference TRBV7-9 and TRBJ2-1, the full variable domain reads DTGVSQNPRHKITKRGQNVTFRCDPISEHNRLYWYRQTLGQGPEFLTYFQNEAQLEKSRLLSDRFSAERPKGSFSTLEIQRTEQGDSAMYLCASSLAGGQVAGREQFFGPGTRLTVL.

Concerning this clonotype: Just one base apart from a much larger clone, this may be a read error. The gene calls are TRBV10-3 and TRBJ2-1; possibly TRBD1 for D (7 bases). Germline lookup yields CDR1 ENHRY and CDR2 SYGVKD. This CDR3 is 17 amino acids long. In DNA, the CDR3 is TGTGCCATCAGCGTATCCCCGGGGGACAGCTCCTACGATGAGCAGTTCTTC. Translation: CAISVSPGDSSYDEQFF.

In this sample, this clonotype turned up a few times. One end of the junction varies from germline; a read error may be responsible. The V call is TRBV12-3 or TRBV12-4, the J call TRBJ2-3; D is possibly TRBD2 (5 bases). CDR3 length equals 14 residues. In DNA form, the CDR3 reads TGTGCCGAACTCCCTGCGGGTGGAACAGATGCGCAGTATTTT. Translation gives CAELPAGGTDAQYF.

The gene calls are TRBV5-4 and TRBJ2-1, with 13 bases lining up with TRBD2. The CDR3 contains 18 residues. Trimming at V came to 4 bases and at J to 9 bases, leaving 16 bases not matched to a gene. Germline V lookup: CDR1 SGHNT, CDR2 YYREEE (reference sequence). The CDR3 sequence: CASSRIPPTSGRAGEQFF. As DNA, the CDR3 is TGTGCCAGCAGCCGCATCCCACCAACTAGCGGGAGGGCGGGTGAGCAGTTCTTC.

On this clonotype itself: Because the CDR3 is missing its conserved closing phenylalanine or tryptophan, this is likely a read error. The DNA is left out, because the CDR3 cannot be placed on it with certainty; the CDR3 is given as TCRdb lists it. The gene calls are TRBV12-3 or TRBV12-4 and TRBJ2-3. Ends included, the CDR3 has 12 residues. The CDR3 protein is CASSASTDVQYS.

This clonotype was observed many times. The chain employs TRBV24-1 and TRBJ2-2; D is unresolved. This CDR3 comprises 14 residues. V was clipped by 1 base and J by 6 bases, with 8 bases between them. Germline V gives CDR1 KGHDR, CDR2 SFDVKD. The CDR3, as DNA: TGTGCCACCAGTGATTTTCAGGTCCCCGGGGAGCTGTTTTTT. Translated: CATSDFQVPGELFF.

This clonotype was seen at least ten times. The rearrangement links TRBV5-1 to TRBJ2-5; 11 bases align to TRBD2. J lost 3 bases, V lost 4 bases, and 5 bases had no gene match. The CDR3 consists of 15 residues. Germline loops: CDR1 SGHRS, CDR2 YFSETQ. The CDR3 DNA is TGCGCCAGCAGCACCCGACTAGCGGGAAAAGAGACCCAGTACTTC. Translating it yields CASSTRLAGKETQYF.

Many counts were recorded for this clonotype. This sequence joins TRBV20-1 and TRBJ1-6, with 10 bases lining up with TRBD1. The ends lost 5 bases at V and 7 bases at J; junction bases unmatched: 5. The CDR3 is 14 amino acids. Germline V gene lookup returns CDR1 DFQATT and CDR2 SNEGSKA (reference sequence). The CDR3 is CSARLGQGNSPLHF. The CDR3 bases are TGCAGTGCTCGTCTGGGACAGGGGAATTCACCCCTCCACTTT.

The V gene is TRBV20-1, the J gene TRBJ1-2; D remains unclear. The CDR3 is made up of 12 amino acids. Trimming stripped 4 bases from V and 4 bases from J, with 10 bases between. Looked up from germline, CDR1 is DFQATT and CDR2 is SNEGSKA (reference sequence). CDR3 loop: CSATAGSYGYTF. CDR3 DNA: TGCAGTGCTACGGCCGGGAGCTATGGCTACACCTTC.

This clonotype has a count of ten or more. The genes are TRBV7-2 and TRBJ2-3, with 13 bases lining up with TRBD2. CDR3 length: 18 residues. Germline CDR1 reads SGHTA; CDR2 reads FQGNSA. V trimming: 5 bases; J trimming: 7 bases; junction bases outside the gene matches: 15. The CDR3 protein is CASSMRSLGLAGQYTQYF. CDR3 DNA sequence: TGTGCCAGCAGCATGAGGAGCTTGGGACTAGCGGGACAATATACGCAGTATTTT.

This clonotype was seen ten or more times. V is TRBV4-1 and J is TRBJ1-2; D remains unclear. The CDR3 sequence is 14 residues long. Trimming took off 0 bases at V and 4 bases at J, with 9 bases between the two ends. Germline V lookup: CDR1 MGHRA, CDR2 YSYEKL. The CDR3 coding sequence is TGCGCCAGCAGCCAAGACGGAATCTCCTATGGCTACACCTTC. Its translation is CASSQDGISYGYTF.

The chain combines TRBV28 with TRBJ2-6, with a weak D call TRBD2 (5 bases). The germline V and J ends were trimmed by 5 bases and 4 bases, with 12 bases remaining between them. Germline V gene data show CDR1 as MDHEN and CDR2 as SYDVKM. This CDR3 comprises 15 residues. The CDR3 bases are TGTGCCAGCAGTGTGAGGGTTTCAGGGGCCAACGTCCTGACTTTC. Translating gives CASSVRVSGANVLTF.